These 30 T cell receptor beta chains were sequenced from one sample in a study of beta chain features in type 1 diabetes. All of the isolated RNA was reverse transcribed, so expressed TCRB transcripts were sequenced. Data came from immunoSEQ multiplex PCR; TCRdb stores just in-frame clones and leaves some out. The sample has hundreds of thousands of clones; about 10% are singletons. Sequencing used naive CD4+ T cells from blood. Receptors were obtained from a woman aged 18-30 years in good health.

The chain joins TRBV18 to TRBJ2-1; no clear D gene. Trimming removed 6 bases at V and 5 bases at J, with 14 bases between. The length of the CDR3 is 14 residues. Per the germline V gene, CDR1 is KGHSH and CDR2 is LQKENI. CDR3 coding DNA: TGTGCCAGCTCTAACCGTCCCACCAACAATGAGCAGTTCTTC. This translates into CASSNRPTNNEQFF.

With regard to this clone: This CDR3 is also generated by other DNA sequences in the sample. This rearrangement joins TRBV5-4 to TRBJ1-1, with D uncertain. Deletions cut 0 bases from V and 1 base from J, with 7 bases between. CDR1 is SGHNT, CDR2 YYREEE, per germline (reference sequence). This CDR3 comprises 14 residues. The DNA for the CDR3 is TGTGCCAGCAGCTTGGGGCAGGCGAACACTGAAGCTTTCTTT. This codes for CASSLGQANTEAFF.

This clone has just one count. CDR3 sequence reads: CASSLGGTGGSSGNTIYF. As DNA, the CDR3 is TGTGCCAGCAGCTTGGGTGGGACAGGGGGCTCTTCCGGAAACACCATATATTTT. The chain couples TRBV5-4 to TRBJ1-3; 12 bases are shared with TRBD1. With V trimmed by 0 bases and J by 4 bases, 8 bases remained unmatched. The CDR3 has 18 residues. Germline V lookup: CDR1 SGHNT, CDR2 YYREEE (reference sequence).

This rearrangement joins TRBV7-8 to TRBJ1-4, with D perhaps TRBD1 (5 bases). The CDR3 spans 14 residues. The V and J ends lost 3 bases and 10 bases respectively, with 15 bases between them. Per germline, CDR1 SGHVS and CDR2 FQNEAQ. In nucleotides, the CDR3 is TGTGCCAGCAGCTTCAGGGACGGGTCCGGAAAACTGTTTTTT. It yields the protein CASSFRDGSGKLFF.

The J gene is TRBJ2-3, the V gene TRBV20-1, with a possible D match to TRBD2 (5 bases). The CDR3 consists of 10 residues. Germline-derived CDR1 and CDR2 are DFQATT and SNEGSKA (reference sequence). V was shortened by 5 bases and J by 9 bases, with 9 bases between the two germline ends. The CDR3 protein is CSASGTTQYF. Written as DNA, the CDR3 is TGCAGTGCTTCGGGAACCACGCAGTATTTT.

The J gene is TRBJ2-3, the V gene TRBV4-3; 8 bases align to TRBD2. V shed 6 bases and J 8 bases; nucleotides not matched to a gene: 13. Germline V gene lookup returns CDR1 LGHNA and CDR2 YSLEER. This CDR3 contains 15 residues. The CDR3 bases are TGCGCCAGCAGTCCCAGCGGGAGTGGGGGGGGTACGCAGTATTTT. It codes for CASSPSGSGGGTQYF.

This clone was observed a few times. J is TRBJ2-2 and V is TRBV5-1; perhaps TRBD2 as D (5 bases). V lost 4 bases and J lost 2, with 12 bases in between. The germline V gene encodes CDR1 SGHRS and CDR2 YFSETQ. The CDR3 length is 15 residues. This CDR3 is CASSLGSGNTGELFF. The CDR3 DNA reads TGCGCCAGCAGCCTAGGCAGCGGTAACACCGGGGAGCTGTTTTTT.

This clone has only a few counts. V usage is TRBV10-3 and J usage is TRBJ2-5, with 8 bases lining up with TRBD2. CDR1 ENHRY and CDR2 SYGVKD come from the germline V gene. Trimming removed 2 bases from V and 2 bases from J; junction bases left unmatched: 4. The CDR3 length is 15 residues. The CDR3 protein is CAISEAGGRQETQYF. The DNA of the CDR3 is TGTGCCATCAGTGAGGCGGGGGGCCGTCAAGAGACCCAGTACTTC.

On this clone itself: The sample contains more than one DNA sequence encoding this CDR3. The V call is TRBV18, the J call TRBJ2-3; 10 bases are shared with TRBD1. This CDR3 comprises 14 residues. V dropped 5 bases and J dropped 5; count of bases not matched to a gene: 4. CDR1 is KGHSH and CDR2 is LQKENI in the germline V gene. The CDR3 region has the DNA TGTGCCAGCTCAAGACAGGGGGCTGAAGATACGCAGTATTTT. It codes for CASSRQGAEDTQYF.

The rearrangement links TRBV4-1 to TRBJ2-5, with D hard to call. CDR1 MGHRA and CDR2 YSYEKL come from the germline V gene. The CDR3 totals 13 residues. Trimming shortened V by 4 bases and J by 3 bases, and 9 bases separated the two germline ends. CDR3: CASSRRTEETQYF. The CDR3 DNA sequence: TGCGCCAGCAGCCGACGGACGGAAGAGACCCAGTACTTC.

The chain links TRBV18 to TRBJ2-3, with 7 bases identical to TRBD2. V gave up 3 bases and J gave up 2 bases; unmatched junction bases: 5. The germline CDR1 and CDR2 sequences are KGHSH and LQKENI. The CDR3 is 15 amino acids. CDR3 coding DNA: TGTGCCAGCTCACCCCTGGGAGGGGACACAGATACGCAGTATTTT. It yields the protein CASSPLGGDTDTQYF.

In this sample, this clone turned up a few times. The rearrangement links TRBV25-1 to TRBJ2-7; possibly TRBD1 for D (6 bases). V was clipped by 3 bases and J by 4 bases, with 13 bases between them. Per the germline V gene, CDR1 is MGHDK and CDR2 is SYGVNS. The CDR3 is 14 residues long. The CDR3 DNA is TGTGCCAGCAGTGATTCCGACAGGAGGTACGAGCAGTACTTC. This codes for CASSDSDRRYEQYF.

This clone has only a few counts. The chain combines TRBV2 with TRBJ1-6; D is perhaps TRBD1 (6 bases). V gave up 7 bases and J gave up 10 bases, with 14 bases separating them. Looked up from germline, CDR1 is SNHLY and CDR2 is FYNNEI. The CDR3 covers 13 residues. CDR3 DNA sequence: TGTGCCAGCACCACTACAGGGTTCTCACCCCTCCACTTT. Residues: CASTTTGFSPLHF.

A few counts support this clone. DNA of the CDR3: TGCGCCAGCAGCCAAGGGCGGAACACTGAAGCTTTCTTT. Protein sequence: CASSQGRNTEAFF. The chain couples TRBV4-3 to TRBJ1-1; D unclear. V shed 1 base and J shed 1 base, with 4 bases lying between them. Germline V gene data show CDR1 as LGHNA and CDR2 as YSLEER. This CDR3 is built from 13 residues.

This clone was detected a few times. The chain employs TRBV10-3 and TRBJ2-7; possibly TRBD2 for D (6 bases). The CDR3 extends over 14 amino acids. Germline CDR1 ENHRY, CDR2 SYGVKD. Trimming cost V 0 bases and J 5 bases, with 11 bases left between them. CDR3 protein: CAISESTAGNEQYV. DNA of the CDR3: TGTGCCATCAGTGAGTCGACGGCGGGGAACGAGCAGTACGTC.

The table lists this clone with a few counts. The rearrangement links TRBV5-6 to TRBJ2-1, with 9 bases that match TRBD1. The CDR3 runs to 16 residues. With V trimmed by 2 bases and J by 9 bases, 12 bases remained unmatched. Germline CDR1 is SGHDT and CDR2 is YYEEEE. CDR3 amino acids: CASSFLVGQGFTEQFF. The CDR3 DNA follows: TGTGCCAGCAGCTTCCTAGTGGGACAGGGCTTCACTGAGCAGTTCTTC.

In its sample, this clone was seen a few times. The CDR3 DNA is TGTGCCAGCAGAGGACGGACGCTTAACTCTAAGTCCTACGAGCAGTACTTC. Amino acids: CASRGRTLNSKSYEQYF. The chain combines TRBV2 with TRBJ2-7, with no clear D. This CDR3 contains 17 residues. Germline V gene sequence: CDR1 SNHLY, CDR2 FYNNEI. V gave up 6 bases and J gave up 1 base, with 22 bases separating them.

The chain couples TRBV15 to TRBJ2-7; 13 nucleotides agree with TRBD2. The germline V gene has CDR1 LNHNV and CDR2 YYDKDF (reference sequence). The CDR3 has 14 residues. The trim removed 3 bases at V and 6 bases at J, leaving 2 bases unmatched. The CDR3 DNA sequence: TGTGCCACCAGCAGGACTAGCGGGAGGCGCGAGCAGTACTTC. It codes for CATSRTSGRREQYF.

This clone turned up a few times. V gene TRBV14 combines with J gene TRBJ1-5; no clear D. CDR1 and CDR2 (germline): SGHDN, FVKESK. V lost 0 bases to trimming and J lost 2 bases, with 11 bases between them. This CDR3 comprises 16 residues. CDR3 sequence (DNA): TGTGCCAGCAGCCAAGAAGTAGGGAGGGGCAATCAGCCCCAGCATTTT. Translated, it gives CASSQEVGRGNQPQHF.

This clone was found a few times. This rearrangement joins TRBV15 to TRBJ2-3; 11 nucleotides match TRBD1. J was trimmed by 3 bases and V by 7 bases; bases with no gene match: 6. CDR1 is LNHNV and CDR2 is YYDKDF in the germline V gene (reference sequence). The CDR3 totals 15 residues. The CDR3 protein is CATTARDRGTDTQYF. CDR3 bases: TGTGCCACCACTGCTCGGGACAGGGGGACAGATACGCAGTATTTT.

The CDR3 DNA follows: TGTGCCAGCAGCCAAGTTAGTAGCACTGGGGCCAACGTCCTGACTTTC. This codes for CASSQVSSTGANVLTF. The V call is TRBV4-2, the J call TRBJ2-6, with unresolved D. The germline V gene encodes CDR1 LGHNA and CDR2 YNFKEQ. V lost 1 base to trimming and J lost 2 bases, with 9 bases between them. The CDR3 length is 16 residues.

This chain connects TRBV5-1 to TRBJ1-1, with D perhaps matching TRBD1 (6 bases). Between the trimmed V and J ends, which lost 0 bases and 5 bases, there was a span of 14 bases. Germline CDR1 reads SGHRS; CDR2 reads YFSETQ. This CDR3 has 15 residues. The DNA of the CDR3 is TGCGCCAGCAGCTTGGTTTCAGGGGTCTTAACTGAAGCTTTCTTT. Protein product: CASSLVSGVLTEAFF.

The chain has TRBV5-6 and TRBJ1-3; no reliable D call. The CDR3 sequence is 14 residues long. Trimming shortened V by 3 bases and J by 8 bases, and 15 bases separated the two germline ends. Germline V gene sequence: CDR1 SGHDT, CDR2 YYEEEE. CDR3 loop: CASSSLGEDHTIYF. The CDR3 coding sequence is TGTGCCAGCAGCTCCCTCGGGGAGGACCACACCATATATTTT.

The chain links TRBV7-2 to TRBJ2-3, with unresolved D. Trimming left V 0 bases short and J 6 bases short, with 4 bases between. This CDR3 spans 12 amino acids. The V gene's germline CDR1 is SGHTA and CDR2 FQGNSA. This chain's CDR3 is CASSLAYDTQYF. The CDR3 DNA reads TGTGCCAGCAGCTTAGCGTATGATACGCAGTATTTT.

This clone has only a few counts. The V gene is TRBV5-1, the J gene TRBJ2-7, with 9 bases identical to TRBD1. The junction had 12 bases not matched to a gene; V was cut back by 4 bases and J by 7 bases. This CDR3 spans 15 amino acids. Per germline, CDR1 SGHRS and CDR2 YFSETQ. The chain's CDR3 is CASSDPGTGSREQYV. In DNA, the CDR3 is TGCGCCAGCAGCGACCCCGGGACAGGGTCAAGGGAGCAGTACGTC.

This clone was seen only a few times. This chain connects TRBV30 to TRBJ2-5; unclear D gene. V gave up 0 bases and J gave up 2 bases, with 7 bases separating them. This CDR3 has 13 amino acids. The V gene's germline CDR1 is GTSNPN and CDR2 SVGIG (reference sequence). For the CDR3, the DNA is TGTGCCTGGAGTGTAAGCAGTCAAGAGACCCAGTACTTC. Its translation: CAWSVSSQETQYF. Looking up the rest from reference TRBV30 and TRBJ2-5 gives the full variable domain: SQTIHQWPATLVQPVGSPLSLECTVEGTSNPNLYWYRQAAGRGLQLLFYSVGIGQISSEVPQNLSASRPQDRQFILSSKKLLLSDSGFYLCAWSVSSQETQYFGPGTRLLVL.

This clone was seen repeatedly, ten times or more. CDR3 region: CSVGQGADSPLHF. CDR3 nucleotide sequence: TGCAGCGTCGGGCAGGGGGCCGATTCACCCCTCCACTTT. The chain has TRBV29-1 and TRBJ1-6; 8 bases fit TRBD1. CDR3 size: 13 residues. Trimming cost V 6 bases and J 8 bases; bases outside gene matches: 6. CDR1 and CDR2 from the germline V gene are SQVTM and ANQGSEA.

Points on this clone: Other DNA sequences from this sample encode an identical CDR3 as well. The CDR3 region has the DNA TGTGCCAGCAGTCGGACTAGCGGTACAGATACGCAGTATTTT. This sequence encodes CASSRTSGTDTQYF. The chain couples TRBV6-6 to TRBJ2-3; 10 bases are a match to TRBD2. Germline lookup yields CDR1 MNHNY and CDR2 SVGAGI (reference sequence). Trimming cost V 5 bases and J 3 bases; bases outside gene matches: 2. The CDR3 is made up of 14 amino acids.

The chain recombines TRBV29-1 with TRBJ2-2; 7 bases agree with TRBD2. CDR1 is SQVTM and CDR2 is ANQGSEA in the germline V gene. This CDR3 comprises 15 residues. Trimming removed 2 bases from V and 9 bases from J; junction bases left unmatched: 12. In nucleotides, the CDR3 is TGCAGCGTTGAAAGGGACCTGTCGGGGGGATGGGAGCTGTTTTTT. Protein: CSVERDLSGGWELFF.

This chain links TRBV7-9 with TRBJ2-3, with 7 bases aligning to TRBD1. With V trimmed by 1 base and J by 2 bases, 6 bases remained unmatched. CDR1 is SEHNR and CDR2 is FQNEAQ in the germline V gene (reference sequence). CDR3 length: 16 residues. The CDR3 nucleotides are TGTGCCAGCAGCTTAGACCGGCAGGGGGACACAGATACGCAGTATTTT. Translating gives CASSLDRQGDTDTQYF.